The clone carrying this T cell receptor beta chain showed up many times. Its specificity is unknown. This record comes from a study of blood T cells in healthy people across ages. Study-wide points: Both higher diversity and more naive CD4+ cells marked long-lived donors when set against aged donors.

Germline lookup yields CDR1 ENHRY and CDR2 SYGVKD. This CDR3 is built from 12 residues. Trimming removed 10 bases at V and 3 bases at J, with 11 bases between. Then a second PCR, running about 6 to 12 cycles, was carried out with a sample-barcoded 5' primer and a J-beta primer mix. A minimum of 3 million CDR3-containing paired-end reads was obtained for each sample. MiXCR, run by TCRdb on the 5' RACE reads, gives a single entry per CDR3 protein. The sample includes some 1.5 million distinct CDR3 sequences, roughly 30% of them seen just once. The source of this sequence is a woman under 40 in good health. The chain links TRBV10-3 to TRBJ2-3; D is ambiguous. The sequenced sample was blood. The CDR3 nucleotides are TGTGCCACGGAAGAGAATACAGATACGCAGTATTTT. Translating gives CATEENTDTQYF.